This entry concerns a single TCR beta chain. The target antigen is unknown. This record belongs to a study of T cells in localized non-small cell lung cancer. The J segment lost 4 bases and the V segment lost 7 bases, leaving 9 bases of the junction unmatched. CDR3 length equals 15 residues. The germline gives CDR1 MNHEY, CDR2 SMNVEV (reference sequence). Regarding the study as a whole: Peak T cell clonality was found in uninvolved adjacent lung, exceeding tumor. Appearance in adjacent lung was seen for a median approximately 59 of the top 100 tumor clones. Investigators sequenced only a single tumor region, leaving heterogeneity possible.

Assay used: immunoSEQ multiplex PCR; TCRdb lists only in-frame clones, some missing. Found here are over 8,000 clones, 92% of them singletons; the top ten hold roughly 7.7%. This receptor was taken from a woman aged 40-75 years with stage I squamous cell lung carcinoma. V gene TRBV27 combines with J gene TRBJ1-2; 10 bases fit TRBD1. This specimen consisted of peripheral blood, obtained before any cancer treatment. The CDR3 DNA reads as TGTGCCAGCACCCAATCGACAGGGGGCCTCTATGGCTACACCTTC. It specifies CASTQSTGGLYGYTF.